The T cell receptor beta chain under discussion was sequenced for a study of T cell responses to AZD1222 COVID-19 vaccine. Across the whole study: Pooling of second doses given at about 4 or about 12 weeks was done.

CDR1 SNHLY and CDR2 FYNNEI come from the germline V gene. There are 14 residues in the CDR3. V shed 3 bases and J shed 2 bases, with 11 bases lying between them. Produced via immunoSEQ multiplex PCR; TCRdb's table is partial and in-frame only. The table includes around 250,000 clones, approximately 93% detected once. The TCR originated in an adult in good health. V is TRBV2 and J is TRBJ2-7, with D unresolved. This specimen was peripheral blood, taken on day 0 of AZD1222 vaccination. The CDR3 reads CASSDQGETYEQYF. The CDR3 region has the DNA TGTGCCAGCAGTGATCAAGGAGAGACCTACGAGCAGTACTTC.